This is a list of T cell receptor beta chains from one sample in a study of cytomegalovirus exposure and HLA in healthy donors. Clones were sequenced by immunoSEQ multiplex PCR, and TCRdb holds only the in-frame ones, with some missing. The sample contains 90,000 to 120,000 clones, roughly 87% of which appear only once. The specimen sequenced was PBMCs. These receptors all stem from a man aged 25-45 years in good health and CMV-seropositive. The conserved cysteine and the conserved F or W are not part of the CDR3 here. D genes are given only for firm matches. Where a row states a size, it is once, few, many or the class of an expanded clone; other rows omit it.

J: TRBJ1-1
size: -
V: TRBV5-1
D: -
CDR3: ASSRGEGLTEAF

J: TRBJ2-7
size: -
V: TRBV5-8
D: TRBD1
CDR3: ASSDRDRGDEQY

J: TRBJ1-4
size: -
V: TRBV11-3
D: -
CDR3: ASSQEATNEKLF

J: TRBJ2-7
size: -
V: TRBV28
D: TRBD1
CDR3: ASSFWDRTYEQY

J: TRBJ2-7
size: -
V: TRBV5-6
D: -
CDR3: ASSLAWQGPYEQY

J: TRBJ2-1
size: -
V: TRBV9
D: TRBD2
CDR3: ASSIASGRHNEQF

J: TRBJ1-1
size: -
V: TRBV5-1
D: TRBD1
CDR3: ASSLQGQGLNTEAF

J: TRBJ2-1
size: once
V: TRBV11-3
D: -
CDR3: ASSLVSGYEQF

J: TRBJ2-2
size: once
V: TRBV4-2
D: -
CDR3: ASSQGLARGGELF

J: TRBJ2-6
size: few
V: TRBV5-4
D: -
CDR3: ASSGNHNSLSGANGLT

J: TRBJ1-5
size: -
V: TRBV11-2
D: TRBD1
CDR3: ASSRDRGNQPQH

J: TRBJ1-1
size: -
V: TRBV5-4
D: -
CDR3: ASSTPKAGTEAF

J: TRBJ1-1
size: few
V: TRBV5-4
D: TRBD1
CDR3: ASRLGQTNTEAF

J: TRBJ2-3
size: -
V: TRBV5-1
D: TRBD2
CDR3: ASSPQGLAGGQVDTQY

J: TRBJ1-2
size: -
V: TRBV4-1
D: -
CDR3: ASSQARLVEGYT

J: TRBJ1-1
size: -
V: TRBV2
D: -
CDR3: ASSPDSLNTEAF

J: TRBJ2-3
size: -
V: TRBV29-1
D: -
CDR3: SVEGLAGDTQY

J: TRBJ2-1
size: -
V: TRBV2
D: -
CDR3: ARTVGLQGSYNEQF

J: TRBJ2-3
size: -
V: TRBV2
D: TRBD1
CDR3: ASSHRDRGFTDTQY

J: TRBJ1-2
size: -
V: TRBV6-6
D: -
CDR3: ASRRGGFEDGYT

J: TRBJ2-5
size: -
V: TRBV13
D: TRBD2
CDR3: ASSSGTSLPPQETQY

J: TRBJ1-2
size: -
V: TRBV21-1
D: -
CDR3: ASSTGTSGYT

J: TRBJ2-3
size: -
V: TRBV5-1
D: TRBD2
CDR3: ASSLGRGEDTQY

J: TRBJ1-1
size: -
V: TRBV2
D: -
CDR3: ASSITGTNTEAF

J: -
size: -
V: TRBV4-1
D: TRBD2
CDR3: ASSQDWTSSYEQY

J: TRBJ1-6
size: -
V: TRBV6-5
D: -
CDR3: ASREQASPLH

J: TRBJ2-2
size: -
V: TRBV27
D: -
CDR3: ASSPFGKGSNTGELF

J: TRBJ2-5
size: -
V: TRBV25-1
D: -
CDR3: ASSEISVETQY

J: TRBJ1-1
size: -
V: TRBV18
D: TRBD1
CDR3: ASSPDRGRTEAF

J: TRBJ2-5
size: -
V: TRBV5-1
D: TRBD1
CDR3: ASSRPRQGARDRQETQY

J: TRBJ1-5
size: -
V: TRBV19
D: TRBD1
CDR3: ASSPGQGNQPQH